A single sample is the source of the 19 T cell receptor beta chains below, sequenced in a study of vaccination and CD4 T cells after COVID-19. An Oncomine TCR Beta short-read assay was used to sequence the DNA from cultured CD4+ T cells. TCRdb reprocessed the PCR reads with MiXCR, giving one entry per CDR3 protein. This sample has under 20,000 distinct CDR3 sequences; 55% to 70% occur once, and the top ten carry around 8%. No cognate antigen is known for these TCRs. The treatment here: roughly 10-day PBMC culture with coronavirus spike peptide pools or control peptides (ViraFEST assay). Sequenced sample: CD4+ T cells from blood, cultured in vitro. Receptor source: a human donor who had recovered from COVID-19.

As for this clonotype: An end of the junction does not agree with germline; a read error may underlie this. The chain employs TRBV20-1 and TRBJ1-1; D perhaps matches TRBD1 (5 bases). This CDR3 region has 14 residues. Looked up from germline, CDR1 is DFQATT and CDR2 is SNEGSKA (reference sequence). The CDR3 loop reads CSAPRTTVDTETFF. The CDR3 DNA follows: TGCAGTGCTCCGCGGACGACAGTAGACACTGAAACTTTCTTT.

J is TRBJ2-4 and V is TRBV12-3 or TRBV12-4; D remains unclear. V lost 2 bases, J lost 1 base, and 12 bases lay in between. The CDR3 is 16 residues long. CDR3 sequence reads: CASSLYGDVAKNIQYF. As DNA, the CDR3 is TGTGCCAGCAGTTTATATGGGGATGTCGCCAAAAACATTCAGTACTTC.

The chain links TRBV2 to TRBJ2-5; D might be TRBD1 or TRBD2, each matching 5 bases. From germline, CDR1 is SNHLY and CDR2 FYNNEI. With 8 bases removed from V and 2 bases from J, the gap between germline ends came to 12 bases. The CDR3 covers 13 residues. The CDR3 sequence is CASVSGRQETQYF. The CDR3, as DNA: TGTGCCAGCGTTTCAGGGAGACAAGAGACCCAGTACTTC.

By frequency in the sample, this clonotype is medium-sized. V and J are TRBV27 and TRBJ1-6, with a tentative D call TRBD1 (6 bases). Germline V gene sequence: CDR1 MNHEY, CDR2 SMNVEV (reference sequence). The CDR3 totals 13 residues. V lost 6 bases and J lost 10, with 13 bases in between. The CDR3 loop reads CASSYRVDSPLHF. In DNA form, the CDR3 reads TGTGCCAGCAGCTACAGGGTTGACTCACCCCTCCACTTT.

The V and J genes are TRBV11-2 and TRBJ2-2; TRBD2 aligns across 11 bases. The CDR3 is 15 residues long. The germline V gene has CDR1 SGHAT and CDR2 FQNNGV. V shed 5 bases, J shed 7 bases, and the junction held 6 bases outside the gene matches. In nucleotides, the CDR3 is TGTGCCAGCAGCCCGATAGCGGGAGGGTTCGGGGAGCTGTTTTTT. It encodes CASSPIAGGFGELFF.

This chain links TRBV6-2 or TRBV6-3 with TRBJ2-7; D not resolved. V was cut by 4 bases and J by 0 bases, with 16 bases left in between. The germline CDR1 and CDR2 sequences are MNHEY and SVGEGT. The CDR3 covers 16 residues. The CDR3 bases are TGTGCCAGCAGTTCTCCCAACAAGGCGGCCTCCTACGAGCAGTACTTC. It encodes CASSSPNKAASYEQYF.

The chain is built from TRBV11-1 and TRBJ2-3; 7 bases are shared with TRBD2. Germline loops: CDR1 SGHAT, CDR2 FQDESV (reference sequence). Losses at the gene ends were 3 bases for V and 6 bases for J; bases not matched to a gene: 9. The CDR3 contains 15 residues. CDR3 in amino acids: CASSLTSLGRDTQYF. DNA for the CDR3: TGTGCCAGCAGCTTGACTAGCTTGGGTCGGGATACGCAGTATTTT.

The CDR3 is CASSLNQNTEAFF. In nucleotides, the CDR3 is TGTGCCAGCAGCTTAAATCAGAACACTGAAGCTTTCTTT. The chain is built from TRBV7-3 and TRBJ1-1; D is ambiguous. V shed 1 base and J shed 1 base, with 4 bases lying between them. The CDR3 sequence is 13 residues long. Germline V CDR1 and CDR2: SGHTA, FQGTGA. The complete variable domain, with remaining parts taken from reference TRBV7-3 and TRBJ1-1, reads GAGVSQTPSNKVTEKGKYVELRCDPISGHTALYWYRQSLGQGPEFLIYFQGTGAADDSGLPNDRFFAVRPEGSVSTLKIQRTERGDSAVYLCASSLNQNTEAFFGQGTRLTVV.

The chain uses TRBV7-2 and TRBJ1-3, with D hard to call. The CDR3 has 13 amino acids. Trimming stripped 6 bases from V and 2 bases from J, with 8 bases between. Germline CDR1 SGHTA, CDR2 FQGNSA. The CDR3 protein is CASSYFTGNTIYF. In nucleotides, the CDR3 is TGTGCCAGCAGTTATTTCACTGGAAACACCATATATTTT.

This clonotype was counted between two and nine times. This sequence joins TRBV6-1 and TRBJ2-4; TRBD2 aligns across 10 bases. J was trimmed by 9 bases and V by 5 bases; bases with no gene match: 13. The V gene's germline CDR1 is MNHNS and CDR2 SASEGT. The CDR3 has 16 amino acids. The CDR3 spells CASSLQAGGLGGIQYF. The CDR3 region has the DNA TGTGCCAGCAGTCTTCAAGCGGGAGGGTTAGGCGGCATTCAGTACTTC.

This clonotype was seen only a few times. J is TRBJ1-1 and V is TRBV5-4; TRBD1 is a possible D gene (5 bases). V was clipped by 9 bases and J by 0 bases, with 18 bases between them. The CDR3 has 15 residues. Germline-derived CDR1 and CDR2 are SGHNT and YYREEE (reference sequence). CDR3 sequence reads: CAIGLDSSMNTEAFF. The CDR3, as DNA: TGTGCCATCGGACTAGACAGCTCAATGAACACTGAAGCTTTCTTT.

The chain combines TRBV20-1 with TRBJ2-1; 12 bases agree with TRBD2. CDR3 size: 14 residues. Germline CDR1 is DFQATT and CDR2 is SNEGSKA (reference sequence). V was pared by 1 base and J by 8 bases, with 3 bases of the junction left unmatched. For the CDR3, the DNA is TGCAGTGCTAGAGGACTAGCGGGAGCGCATGAGCAGTTCTTC. Translated: CSARGLAGAHEQFF.

The chain uses TRBV24-1 and TRBJ2-5; 11 bases are shared with TRBD1. CDR3 length: 14 residues. Germline CDR1 and CDR2: KGHDR and SFDVKD. Trimming took 5 bases from V and 9 from J; bases not matched to a gene: 7. CDR3 in amino acids: CATSGGQGGMAQYF. The CDR3 coding sequence is TGTGCCACCAGTGGGGGACAGGGGGGGATGGCCCAGTACTTC.

In its sample, this clonotype was seen a few times. This sequence joins TRBV15 and TRBJ2-7, with 8 bases identical to TRBD2. This CDR3 contains 15 residues. Germline CDR1 is LNHNV and CDR2 is YYDKDF (reference sequence). Trimming removed 3 bases from V and 2 bases from J; junction bases left unmatched: 6. This CDR3 is CATSSVSGLAYEQYF. Written as DNA, the CDR3 is TGTGCCACCAGCAGCGTCTCGGGACTAGCCTACGAGCAGTACTTC.

This clonotype was observed a handful of times. The chain carries TRBV20-1 and TRBJ2-1, with D tentatively TRBD2 (6 bases). Trimming removed 7 bases from V and 6 bases from J, with 13 bases in between. The CDR3 is made up of 12 amino acids. The V gene's germline CDR1 is DFQATT and CDR2 SNEGSKA (reference sequence). In DNA, the CDR3 is TGCAGTGGGCTCGGGAGCTTCAATGAGCAGTTCTTC. As protein: CSGLGSFNEQFF.

By share, this clonotype ranks as medium-sized. The chain couples TRBV15 to TRBJ1-2, with D possibly being TRBD1 (6 bases). The germline V and J ends were trimmed by 1 base and 6 bases, with 18 bases remaining between them. The length of the CDR3 is 16 residues. Germline assignment: CDR1 LNHNV and CDR2 YYDKDF (reference sequence). In nucleotides, the CDR3 is TGTGCCACCAGCAGAGGTCCGGGGGGCCCCCCCCATGGCTACACCTTC. Amino acids: CATSRGPGGPPHGYTF.

V is TRBV18 and J is TRBJ2-7; unclear D gene. Per the germline V gene, CDR1 is KGHSH and CDR2 is LQKENI. The V and J ends lost 2 bases and 0 bases respectively, with 17 bases between them. The CDR3 length is 17 residues. The CDR3 nucleotides read TGTGCCAGCTCACCAAGGGTTACAGAGATCTTCTCCTACGAGCAGTACTTC. Translated: CASSPRVTEIFSYEQYF. The entire variable domain, with the rest obtained from reference TRBV18 and TRBJ2-7, is as follows: NAGVMQNPRHLVRRRGQEARLRCSPMKGHSHVYWYRQLPEEGLKFMVYLQKENIIDESGMPKERFSAEFPKEGPSILRIQQVVRGDSAAYFCASSPRVTEIFSYEQYFGPGTRLTVT.

This clonotype was seen only a few times. The chain recombines TRBV6-2 or TRBV6-3 with TRBJ1-2; D call uncertain. The length of the CDR3 is 14 residues. The ends were cut back, 6 bases at V and 3 bases at J, with 14 bases in the middle. Germline V gives CDR1 MNHEY, CDR2 SVGEGT. Here the CDR3 reads CASRDMEGHYGYTF. For the CDR3, the DNA is TGTGCCAGCAGAGACATGGAGGGCCACTATGGCTACACCTTC.

The CDR3 sequence is CASIRGRPDTQYF. CDR3 sequence (DNA): TGTGCCAGCATCCGAGGACGTCCAGATACGCAGTATTTT. The rearrangement uses TRBV7-9 and TRBJ2-3; D gene uncertain. The CDR3 totals 13 residues. V lost 7 bases to trimming and J lost 4 bases, with 12 bases between them. The V gene's germline CDR1 is SEHNR and CDR2 FQNEAQ (reference sequence).